This T cell receptor beta chain was retrieved from a study of shared clonotypes between healthy human individuals. Genomic DNA of every subset was divided equally among multiple immunoSEQ plates. Libraries were prepared by immunoSEQ multiplex PCR; TCRdb keeps only in-frame clonotypes and omits some of them. The table has fewer than 500,000 clones, about 80% seen once; the top ten hold under 15%. V was clipped by 0 bases and J by 4 bases, with 13 bases between them. The germline V gene has CDR1 SGHRS and CDR2 YFSETQ. The CDR3 covers 15 residues. The sequence was obtained from a woman aged 40 to 55 in good health. Some clones in this sample may be carry-over from other donors' samples. The genes are TRBV5-1 and TRBJ1-1; D perhaps matches TRBD1 (6 bases). The sequenced sample consisted of PBMCs. CDR3 loop: CASSLDSRGGTEAFF. The CDR3 DNA sequence: TGCGCCAGCAGCTTGGACAGCAGGGGCGGCACTGAAGCTTTCTTT.